This T cell receptor (beta chain) stems from a study of T cell clones after liver transplantation. Study context: Three of eight recipients were HCV-positive; others had non-autoimmune, non-viral indications. Standard immunosuppression, with no induction, continued until 12-24 months after transplant.

The protocol was immunoSEQ multiplex PCR, while the TCRdb copy is restricted to in-frame clones and leaves out a portion. Of about 75,000 clones in the sample, around 84% are singletons; the top ten hold 2.1%. The CDR3 spans 15 residues. Between the trimmed V and J ends, which lost 5 bases and 5 bases, there was a span of 15 bases. Per germline, CDR1 MDHEN and CDR2 SYDVKM. The V gene is TRBV28, the J gene TRBJ1-4; D gene uncertain. This TCR derives from a human patient who received a liver transplant. Among the T cells, some may be from the graft donor. This sample comprised CD4+ T cells from blood, obtained less than 50 months after liver transplant. The CDR3 protein is CASSAHQVSNEKLFF. CDR3 sequence (DNA): TGTGCCAGCAGTGCTCATCAGGTATCGAATGAAAAACTGTTTTTT.